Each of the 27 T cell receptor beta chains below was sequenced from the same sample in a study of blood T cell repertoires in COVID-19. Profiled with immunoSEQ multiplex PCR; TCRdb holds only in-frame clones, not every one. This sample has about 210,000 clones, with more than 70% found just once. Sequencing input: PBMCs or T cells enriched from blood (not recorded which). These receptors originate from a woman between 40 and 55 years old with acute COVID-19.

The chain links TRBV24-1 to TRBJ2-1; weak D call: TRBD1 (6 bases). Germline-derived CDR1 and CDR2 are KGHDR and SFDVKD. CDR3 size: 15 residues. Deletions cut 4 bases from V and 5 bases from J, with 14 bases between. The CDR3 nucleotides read TGTGCCACCAGTGAAGCCAGGACAGACAACAATGAGCAGTTCTTC. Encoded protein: CATSEARTDNNEQFF.

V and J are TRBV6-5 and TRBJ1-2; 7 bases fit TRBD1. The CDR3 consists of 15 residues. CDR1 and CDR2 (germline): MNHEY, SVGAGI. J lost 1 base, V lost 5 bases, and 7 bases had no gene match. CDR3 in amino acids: CASSTPWDSNYGYTF. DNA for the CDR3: TGTGCCAGCAGTACCCCTTGGGACAGTAACTATGGCTACACCTTC.

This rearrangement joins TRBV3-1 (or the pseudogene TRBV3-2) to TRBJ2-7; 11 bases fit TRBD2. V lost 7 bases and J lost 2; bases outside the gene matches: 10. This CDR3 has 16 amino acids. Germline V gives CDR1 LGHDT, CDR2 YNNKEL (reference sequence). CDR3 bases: TGTGCCAGCAACGTAGCGGGAGGGGTTATTCCCTACGAGCAGTACGTC. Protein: CASNVAGGVIPYEQYV.

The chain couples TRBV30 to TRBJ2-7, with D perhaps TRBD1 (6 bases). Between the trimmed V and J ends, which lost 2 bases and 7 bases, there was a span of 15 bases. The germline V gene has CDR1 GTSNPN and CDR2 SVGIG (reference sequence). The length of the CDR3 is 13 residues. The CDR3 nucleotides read TGTGCCTGGAGTCAGACAGGAGTGGGGGAGCAGTACTTC. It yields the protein CAWSQTGVGEQYF.

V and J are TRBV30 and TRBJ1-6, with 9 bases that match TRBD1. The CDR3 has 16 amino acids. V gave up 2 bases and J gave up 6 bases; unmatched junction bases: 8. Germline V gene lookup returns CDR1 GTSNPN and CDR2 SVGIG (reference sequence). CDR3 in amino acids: CAWSPSRTGANSPLHF. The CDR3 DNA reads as TGTGCCTGGAGTCCTTCCCGGACAGGGGCTAATTCACCCCTCCACTTT.

The CDR3: CASSKGRGNTGELFF. The CDR3 nucleotides read TGTGCCAGCAGCAAAGGTCGGGGGAACACCGGGGAGCTGTTTTTT. The gene calls are TRBV21-1 and TRBJ2-2; TRBD2, the table's D call, was not compared with the DNA. TRBV21-1 is recorded as a pseudogene. This CDR3 is built from 15 residues.

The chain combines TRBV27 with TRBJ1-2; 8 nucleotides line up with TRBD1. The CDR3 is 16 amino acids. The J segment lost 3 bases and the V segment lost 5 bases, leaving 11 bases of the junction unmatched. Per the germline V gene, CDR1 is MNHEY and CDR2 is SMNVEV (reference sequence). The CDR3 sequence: CASSPFRDRSHYGYTF. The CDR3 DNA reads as TGTGCCAGCAGTCCGTTCCGGGACAGGAGTCACTATGGCTACACCTTC.

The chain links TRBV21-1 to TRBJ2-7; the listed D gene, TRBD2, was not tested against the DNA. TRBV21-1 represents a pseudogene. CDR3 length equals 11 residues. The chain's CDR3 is CASGGTYEQYV. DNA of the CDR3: TGTGCCAGCGGGGGGACCTACGAGCAGTACGTC.

As DNA, the CDR3 is TGTGCCAGCAGTAGGACAGGGAATCTAGATTATGGCTACACCTTC. Residues: CASSRTGNLDYGYTF. J is TRBJ1-2 and V is TRBV2, with 8 positions matching TRBD1. Germline CDR1 reads SNHLY; CDR2 reads FYNNEI. CDR3 length: 15 residues. J gave up 5 bases and V 5 bases, and 10 bases lay outside the gene matches.

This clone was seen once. The CDR3 nucleotides read TGTGCCAGCAGCCAACCGATTGCGGGAACTTTCGTCTACGAGCAGTACGTC. Translated, it gives CASSQPIAGTFVYEQYV. This chain joins TRBV3-1 (or the pseudogene TRBV3-2) and TRBJ2-7; D is perhaps TRBD2 (6 bases). V lost 2 bases, J lost 3 bases, and 20 bases lay in between. The CDR3 has 17 amino acids. The germline CDR1 and CDR2 sequences are LGHDT and YNNKEL (reference sequence).

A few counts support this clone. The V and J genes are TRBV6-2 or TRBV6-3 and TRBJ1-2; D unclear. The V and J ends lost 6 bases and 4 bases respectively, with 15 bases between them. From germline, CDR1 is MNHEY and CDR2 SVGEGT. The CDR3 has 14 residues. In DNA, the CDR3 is TGTGCCAGCAGCCCTACAGCGGGCTCCTATGGCTACACCTTC. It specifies CASSPTAGSYGYTF.

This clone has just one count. The DNA of the CDR3 is TGCGCCAGCAGCTTGGTCGTGCGGGGGACCGGGGAGCTGTTTTTT. The encoded protein is CASSLVVRGTGELFF. The V call is TRBV5-1, the J call TRBJ2-2; the match to TRBD2 covers 7 bases. From germline, CDR1 is SGHRS and CDR2 YFSETQ. CDR3 length: 15 amino acids. V shed 0 bases and J 5 bases; nucleotides not matched to a gene: 4. The variable domain in full, completed from reference TRBV5-1 and TRBJ2-2, reads KAGVTQTPRYLIKTRGQQVTLSCSPISGHRSVSWYQQTPGQGLQFLFEYFSETQRNKGNFPGRFSGRQFSNSRSEMNVSTLELGDSALYLCASSLVVRGTGELFFGEGSRLTVL.

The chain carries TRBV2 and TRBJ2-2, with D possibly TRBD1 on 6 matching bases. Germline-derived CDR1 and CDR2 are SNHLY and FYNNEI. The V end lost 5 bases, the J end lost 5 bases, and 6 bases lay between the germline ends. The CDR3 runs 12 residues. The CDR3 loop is CASSQGTGELFF. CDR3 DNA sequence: TGTGCCAGCAGTCAGGGGACCGGGGAGCTGTTTTTT.

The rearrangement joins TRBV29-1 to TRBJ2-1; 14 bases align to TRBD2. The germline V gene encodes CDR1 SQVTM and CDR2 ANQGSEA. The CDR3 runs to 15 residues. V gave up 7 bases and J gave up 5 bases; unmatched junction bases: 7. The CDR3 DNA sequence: TGCAGCGCCAGACTAGCGGGAGGGGTTAACAATGAGCAGTTCTTC. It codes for CSARLAGGVNNEQFF.

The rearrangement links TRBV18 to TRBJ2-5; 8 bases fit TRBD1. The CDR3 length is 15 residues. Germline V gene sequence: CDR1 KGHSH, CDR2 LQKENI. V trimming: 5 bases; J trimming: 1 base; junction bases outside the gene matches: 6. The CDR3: CASSSADRAQETQYF. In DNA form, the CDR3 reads TGTGCCAGCTCATCTGCGGACAGGGCCCAAGAGACCCAGTACTTC.

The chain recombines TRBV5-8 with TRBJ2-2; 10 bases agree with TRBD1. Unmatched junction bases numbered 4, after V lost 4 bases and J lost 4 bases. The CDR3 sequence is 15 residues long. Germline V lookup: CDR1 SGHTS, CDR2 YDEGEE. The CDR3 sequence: CASSLGDRGTGELFF. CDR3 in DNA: TGTGCCAGCAGCCTGGGGGACAGGGGCACCGGGGAGCTGTTTTTT.

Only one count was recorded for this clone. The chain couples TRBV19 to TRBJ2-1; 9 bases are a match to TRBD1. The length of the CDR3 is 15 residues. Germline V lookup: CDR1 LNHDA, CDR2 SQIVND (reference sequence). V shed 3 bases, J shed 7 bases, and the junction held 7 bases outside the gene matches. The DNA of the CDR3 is TGTGCCAGTAGTATCTCGGGACAGGGAGGGAATGAGCAGTTCTTC. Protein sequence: CASSISGQGGNEQFF.

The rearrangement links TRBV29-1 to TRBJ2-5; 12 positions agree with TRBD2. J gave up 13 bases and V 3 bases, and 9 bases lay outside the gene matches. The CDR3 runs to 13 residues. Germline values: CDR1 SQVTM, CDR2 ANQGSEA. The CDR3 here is CSVDFASGGVVYF. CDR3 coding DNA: TGCAGCGTTGACTTCGCTAGCGGGGGGGTCGTGTACTTC.

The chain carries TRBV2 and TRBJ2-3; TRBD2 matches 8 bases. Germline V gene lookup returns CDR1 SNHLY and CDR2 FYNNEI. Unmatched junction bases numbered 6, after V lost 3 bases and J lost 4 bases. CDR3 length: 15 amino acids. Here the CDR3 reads CASSEDGGASDTQYF. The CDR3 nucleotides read TGTGCCAGCAGTGAGGACGGGGGGGCATCAGATACGCAGTATTTT.

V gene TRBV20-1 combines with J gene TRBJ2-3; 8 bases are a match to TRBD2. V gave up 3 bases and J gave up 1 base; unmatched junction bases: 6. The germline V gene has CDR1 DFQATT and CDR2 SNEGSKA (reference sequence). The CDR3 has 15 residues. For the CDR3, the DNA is TGCAGTGCTAGTGGACTAGCTCTTCGCACAGATACGCAGTATTTT. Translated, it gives CSASGLALRTDTQYF.

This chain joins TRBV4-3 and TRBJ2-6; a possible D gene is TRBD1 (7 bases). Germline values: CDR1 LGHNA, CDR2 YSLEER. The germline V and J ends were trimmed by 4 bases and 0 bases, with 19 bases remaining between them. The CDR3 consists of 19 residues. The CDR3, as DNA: TGCGCCAGCAGCCCCGGAGGGCAGGGGGGAACCTCTGGGGCCAACGTCCTGACTTTC. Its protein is CASSPGGQGGTSGANVLTF.

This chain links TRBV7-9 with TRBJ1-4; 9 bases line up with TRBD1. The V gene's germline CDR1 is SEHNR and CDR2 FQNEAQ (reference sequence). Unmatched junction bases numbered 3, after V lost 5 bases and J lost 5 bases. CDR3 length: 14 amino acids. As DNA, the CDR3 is TGTGCCAGCAGCACAGGGGGCGCGAATGAAAAACTGTTTTTT. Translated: CASSTGGANEKLFF.

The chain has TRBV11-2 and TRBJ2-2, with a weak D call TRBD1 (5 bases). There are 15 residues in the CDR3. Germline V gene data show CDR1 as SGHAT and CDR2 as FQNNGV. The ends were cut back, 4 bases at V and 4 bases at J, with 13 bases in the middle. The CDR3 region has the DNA TGTGCCAGCAGCTCAGCCTGGACACCCACCGGGGAGCTGTTTTTT. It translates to CASSSAWTPTGELFF.

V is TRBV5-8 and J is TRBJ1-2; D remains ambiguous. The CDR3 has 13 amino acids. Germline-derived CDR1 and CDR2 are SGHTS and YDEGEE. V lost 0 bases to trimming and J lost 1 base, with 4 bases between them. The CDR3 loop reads CASSLALNYGYTF. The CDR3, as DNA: TGTGCCAGCAGCTTGGCCCTTAACTATGGCTACACCTTC.

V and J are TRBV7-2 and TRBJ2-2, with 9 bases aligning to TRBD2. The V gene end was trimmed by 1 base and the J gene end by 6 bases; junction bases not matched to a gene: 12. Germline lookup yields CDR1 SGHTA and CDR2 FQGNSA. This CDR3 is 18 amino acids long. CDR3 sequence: CASSLEGRREGRPGELFF. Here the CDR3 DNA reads TGTGCCAGCAGCTTAGAGGGTCGGCGGGAGGGCCGCCCCGGGGAGCTGTTTTTT.

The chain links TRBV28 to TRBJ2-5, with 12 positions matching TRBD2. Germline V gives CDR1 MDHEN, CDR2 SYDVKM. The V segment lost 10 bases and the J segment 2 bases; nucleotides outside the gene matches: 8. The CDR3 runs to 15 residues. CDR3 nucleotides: TGTGCCACCCTAGCGGGAGGGGTCTCACAAGAGACCCAGTACTTC. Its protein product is CATLAGGVSQETQYF. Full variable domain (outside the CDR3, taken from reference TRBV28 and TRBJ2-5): DVKVTQSSRYLVKRTGEKVFLECVQDMDHENMFWYRQDPGLGLRLIYFSYDVKMKEKGDIPEGYSVSREKKERFSLILESASTNQTSMYLCATLAGGVSQETQYFGPGTRLLVL.

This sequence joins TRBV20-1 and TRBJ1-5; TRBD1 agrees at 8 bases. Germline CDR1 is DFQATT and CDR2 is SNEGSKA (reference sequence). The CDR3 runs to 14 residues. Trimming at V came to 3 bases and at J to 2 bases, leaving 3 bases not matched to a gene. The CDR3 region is CSASAQGGNQPQHF. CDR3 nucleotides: TGCAGTGCTAGTGCACAGGGGGGCAATCAGCCCCAGCATTTT.